This T cell receptor (beta chain) comes out of a study of T cell responses to AZD1222 COVID-19 vaccine. Study observations and caveats: White British donors predominated, females outnumbered males, and clonal diversity was possibly underestimated.

In the case of this clone: Its specificity is not known.

Germline CDR1 MGHRA, CDR2 YSYEKL. This CDR3 is 16 amino acids long. V lost 1 base and J lost 2; bases outside the gene matches: 5. Sequencing used immunoSEQ multiplex PCR; TCRdb keeps in-frame clones, though not all of them. Of around 140,000 clones listed, around 91% are singletons. This chain connects TRBV4-1 to TRBJ2-7; TRBD1 matches at 10 bases. The receptor was derived from an adult in good health. The source material was peripheral blood, sampled on day 0 of AZD1222 vaccination. CDR3 loop: CASSQGFGTGAYEQYF. The CDR3 DNA follows: TGCGCCAGCAGCCAAGGGTTCGGGACAGGGGCCTACGAGCAGTACTTC.